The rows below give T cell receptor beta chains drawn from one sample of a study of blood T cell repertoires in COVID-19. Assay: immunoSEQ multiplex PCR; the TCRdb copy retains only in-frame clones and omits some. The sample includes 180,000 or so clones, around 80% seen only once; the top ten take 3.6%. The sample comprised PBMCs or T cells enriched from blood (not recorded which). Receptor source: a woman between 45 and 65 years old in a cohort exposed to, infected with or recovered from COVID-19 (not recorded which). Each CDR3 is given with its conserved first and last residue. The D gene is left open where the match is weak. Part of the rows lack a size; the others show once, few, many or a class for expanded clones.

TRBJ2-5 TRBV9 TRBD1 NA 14 TGTGCCAGCAGCGTAGCGACAGGGCCAGAGACCCAGTACTTC CASSVATGPETQYF
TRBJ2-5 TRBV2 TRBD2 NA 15 TGTGCCAGCAGTGAAAAGGGACTAGCGAAAGAGACCCAGTACTTC CASSEKGLAKETQYF
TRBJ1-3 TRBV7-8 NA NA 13 TGTGCCAGCAGCCTAAATCGGGGAAACACCATATATTTT CASSLNRGNTIYF
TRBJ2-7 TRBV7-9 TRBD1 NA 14 TGTGCCAGCAGCTTATTTGGGACAGGTTACGAGCAGTACTTC CASSLFGTGYEQYF
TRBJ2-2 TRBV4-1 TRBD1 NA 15 TGCGCCAGCAGCCAAGGACAGGGGATCACCGGGGAGCTGTTTTTT CASSQGQGITGELFF
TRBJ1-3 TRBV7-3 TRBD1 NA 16 TGTGCCAGCAGCCTATCGGGACAGGGGTCTGGAAACACCATATATTTT CASSLSGQGSGNTIYF
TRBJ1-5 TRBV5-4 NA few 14 TGTGCCAGCAGCTCGGGGGGTAGCAATCAGCCCCAGCATTTT CASSSGGSNQPQHF
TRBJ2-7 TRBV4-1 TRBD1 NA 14 TGCGCCAGCAGCAAACCGGGACAGGGTTACGAGCAGTACTTC CASSKPGQGYEQYF
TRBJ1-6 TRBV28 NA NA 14 TGTGCCAGCAGATTACAGGGTGGTAATTCACCCCTCCACTTT CASRLQGGNSPLHF
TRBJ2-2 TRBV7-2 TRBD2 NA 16 TGTGCCAGCAGCCCCAGCGGGGGTCTTGGGGCCGGGGAGCTGTTTTTT CASSPSGGLGAGELFF
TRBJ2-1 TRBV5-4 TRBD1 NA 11 TGTGCCAGCATCAGCAGGGGGCAGGAGTTCTTC CASISRGQEFF
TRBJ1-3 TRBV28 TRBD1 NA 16 TGTGCCAGCAGTTGGGAGACAGGGGGCTCTGGAAACACCATATATTTT CASSWETGGSGNTIYF
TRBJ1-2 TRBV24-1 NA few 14 TGTGCCACCAGTCCACCTAATGACAGTGATGGCTACACCTTC CATSPPNDSDGYTF
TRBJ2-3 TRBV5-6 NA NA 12 TGTGCCAGCAGGCAGGGGATAGATACGCAGTATTTT CASRQGIDTQYF
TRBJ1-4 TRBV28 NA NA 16 TGTGCCAGCTCCCAACGGGTTGGCCTGGCTAATGAAAAACTGTTTTTT CASSQRVGLANEKLFF
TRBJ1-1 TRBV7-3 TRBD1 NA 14 TGTGCCAGCAGCTCACAGGGGGCGAACACTGAAGCTTTCTTT CASSSQGANTEAFF
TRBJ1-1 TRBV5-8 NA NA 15 TGTGCCAGCACCCGGACGACAGGTGTGGAAACTGAAGCTTTCTTT CASTRTTGVETEAFF
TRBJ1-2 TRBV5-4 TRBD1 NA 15 TGTGCCAGCAGCTCGGACAGGAGCCTCTCCTATGGCTACACCTTC CASSSDRSLSYGYTF
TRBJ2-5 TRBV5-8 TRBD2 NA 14 TGTGCCAGCTCTTTCCTCGGGGGGCAAGAGACCCAGTACTTC CASSFLGGQETQYF
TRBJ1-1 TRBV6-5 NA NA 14 TGTGCCAGCAGTTCATGGACACAGAACACTGAAGCTTTCTTT CASSSWTQNTEAFF
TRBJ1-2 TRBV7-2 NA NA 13 TGTGCCAGCAGCTTAGAGCCCCTCTATGGCTACACCTTC CASSLEPLYGYTF
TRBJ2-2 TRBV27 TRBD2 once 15 TGTGCCAGCCACCCGGGACTAGCGGGATCCGGGGAGCTGTTTTTT CASHPGLAGSGELFF
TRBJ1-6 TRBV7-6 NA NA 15 TGTGCCAGCAGCTTAGTCCGGGGGAGAAATTCACCCCTCCACTTT CASSLVRGRNSPLHF
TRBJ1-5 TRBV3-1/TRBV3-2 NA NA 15 TGTGCCAGCAGCCCCGGGACACTTAGCAATCAGCCCCAGCATTTT CASSPGTLSNQPQHF
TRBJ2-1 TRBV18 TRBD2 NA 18 TGTGCCACCTTAGGTCTAGCGGGACCGCTTACTCCTAAGAATGAGCAGTTCTTC CATLGLAGPLTPKNEQFF
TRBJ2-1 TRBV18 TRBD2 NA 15 TGTGCCAGCTCACCGCGGGGGAATAACTACAATGAGCAGTTCTTC CASSPRGNNYNEQFF
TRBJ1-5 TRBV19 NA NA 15 TGTGCCAGTAGTAAGATTGGGGGGGTAGGTCAGCCCCAGCATTTT CASSKIGGVGQPQHF
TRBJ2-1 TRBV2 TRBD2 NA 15 TGTGCCAGCAGTTTTGGACTAGCGGGTTACAATGAGCAGTTCTTC CASSFGLAGYNEQFF
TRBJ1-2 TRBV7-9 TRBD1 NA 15 TGTGCCAGCAGCTCAGGGGACAGGCTATCAGATGGCTACACCTTC CASSSGDRLSDGYTF
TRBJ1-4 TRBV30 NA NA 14 TGTGCCTGGAGTGTACGAGGGTTTAATGAAAAACTGTTTTTT CAWSVRGFNEKLFF
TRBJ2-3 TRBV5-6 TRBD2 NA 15 TGTGCCAGCAGTAAACTAGCGACTAGCACAGATACGCAGTATTTT CASSKLATSTDTQYF
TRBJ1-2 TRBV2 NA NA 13 TGTGCCAGCAGTGCGGGCCGAAGGGAGGGCTACACCTTC CASSAGRREGYTF
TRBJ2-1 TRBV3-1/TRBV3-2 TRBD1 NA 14 TGTGCCAGCAGCCCGGGACAGGGGGCCGGTGAGCAGTTCTTC CASSPGQGAGEQFF
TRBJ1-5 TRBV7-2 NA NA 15 TGTGCCAGCAGCTTAGCGCTCGGGGAAAATCAGCCCCAGCATTTT CASSLALGENQPQHF
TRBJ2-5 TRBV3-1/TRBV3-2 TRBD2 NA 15 TGTGCCAGCAGCCGCCAGGGAGCGGGAGCTGAGACCCAGTACTTC CASSRQGAGAETQYF
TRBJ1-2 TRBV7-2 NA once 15 TGTGCCAGCAGCCAAAGACAGTCAAACGGTCATGGCTACACCTTC CASSQRQSNGHGYTF
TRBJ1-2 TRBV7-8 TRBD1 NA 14 TGTGCCAGCAGCTTAGCACTACAGGGGCATGGCTACACCTTC CASSLALQGHGYTF
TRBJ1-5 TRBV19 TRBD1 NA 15 TGTGCCAGTAGCCTATCAACAGGGGGACTTCAGCCCCAGCATTTT CASSLSTGGLQPQHF
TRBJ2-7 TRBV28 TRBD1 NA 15 TGTGCCAGCAGTTCCTCCGGGACAGGAAACCACGAGCAGTACTTC CASSSSGTGNHEQYF
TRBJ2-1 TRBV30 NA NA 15 TGTGCCTGGAGTTCTCCGACGGGTCGGGTCAATGAGCAGTTCTTC CAWSSPTGRVNEQFF
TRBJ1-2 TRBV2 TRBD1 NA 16 TGTGCCAGCAACCGGGACAGGGCCACAACCACCTATGGCTACACCTTC CASNRDRATTTYGYTF
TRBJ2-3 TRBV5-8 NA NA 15 TGTGCCAGCACCACAGCCGGAGGTAGCTCAGATACGCAGTATTTT CASTTAGGSSDTQYF
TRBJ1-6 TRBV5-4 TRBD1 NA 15 TGTGCCAGCAGCTCTTCACAGGGGGGGGTTTCACCCCTCCACTTT CASSSSQGGVSPLHF
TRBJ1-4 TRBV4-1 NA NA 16 TGCGCCAGCAGCCAACCAGCGGGACGTAGGGAGGAAAAACTGTTTTTT CASSQPAGRREEKLFF
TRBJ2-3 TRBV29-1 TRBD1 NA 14 TGCAGTGCGTGGGGACAGGGGGTAACAGATACGCAGTATTTT CSAWGQGVTDTQYF
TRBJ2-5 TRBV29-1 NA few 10 TGCAGCGCTGGGGGAGGGACCCAGTACTTC CSAGGGTQYF
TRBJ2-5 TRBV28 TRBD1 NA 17 TGTGCCAGCAGTCCCGGATTCCGGGACAGGGGGCCGGAGACCCAGTACTTC CASSPGFRDRGPETQYF
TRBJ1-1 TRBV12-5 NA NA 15 TGTGCTAGTGGCCTAGCCCCTGTACAGTACACTGAAGCTTTCTTT CASGLAPVQYTEAFF
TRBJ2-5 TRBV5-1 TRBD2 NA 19 TGCGCCAGCAGCTTGGTGTTTTTGGGGACTAGCGAACTTGGGGAGACCCAGTACTTC CASSLVFLGTSELGETQYF
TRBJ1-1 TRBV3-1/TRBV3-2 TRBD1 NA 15 TGTGCCAGCAGCCCTCAGGGGGCGCGAGACACTGAAGCTTTCTTT CASSPQGARDTEAFF
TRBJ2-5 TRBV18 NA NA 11 TGTGCCAGCTCGGGCGAAGAGACCCAGTACTTC CASSGEETQYF
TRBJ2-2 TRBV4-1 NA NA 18 TGCGCCAGCAGCCAAGAGGTCATGGCAGGGGCTATCACCGGGGAGCTGTTTTTT CASSQEVMAGAITGELFF
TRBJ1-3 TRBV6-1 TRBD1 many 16 TGTGCCAGCAGTGAAGAGGGGACAGGGTTTGGAAACACCATATATTTT CASSEEGTGFGNTIYF
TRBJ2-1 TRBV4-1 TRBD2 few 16 TGCGCCAGCAGCCAAGATCCAGCGGGAGTCTACAATGAGCAGTTCTTC CASSQDPAGVYNEQFF
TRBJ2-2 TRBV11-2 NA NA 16 TGTGCCAGCAGCTTTTACGCAGGCGTGAACACCGGGGAGCTGTTTTTT CASSFYAGVNTGELFF
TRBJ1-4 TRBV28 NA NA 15 TGTGCCAGCAGTGATACAGGGTCCTCTAATGAAAAACTGTTTTTT CASSDTGSSNEKLFF
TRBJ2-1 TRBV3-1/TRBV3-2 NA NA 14 TGTGCCAGCAGCCAAGATGGGAGGTGGGAGGAGCAGTTCTTC CASSQDGRWEEQFF
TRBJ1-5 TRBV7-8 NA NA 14 TGTGCCAGCAGCTTAACAGGGTTTGATCAGCCCCAGCATTTT CASSLTGFDQPQHF
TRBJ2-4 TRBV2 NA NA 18 TGTGCCAGCAGTGAAGCGTTGGGGCGAATGGAGTCCCGAAACATTCAGTACTTC CASSEALGRMESRNIQYF